The 31 T cell receptor beta chains reported below all come from one sample, sequenced in a study of molecular identifiers for immune sequencing clone quantification. TCRdb fed the PCR reads into MiXCR, producing one record per CDR3 protein. The sample comprises some 680,000 distinct CDR3 sequences, roughly 25% of which are singletons, and about 0.8% rests with the top ten. The specimen was naive CD8+ T cells from blood, with Jurkat cell RNA spiked in. As for subset: FACS-sorted CD8+CD4-CCR7+CD45RA+ naive T cells. The origin of the receptors is a human donor in good health. Some libraries in this study had Jurkat cell RNA spiked in.

The count of this clonotype is one. The CDR3 loop reads CASSVGAAENQPQHF. CDR3 bases: TGTGCCAGCAGCGTTGGAGCCGCTGAAAATCAGCCCCAGCATTTT. The chain employs TRBV9 and TRBJ1-5; D remains ambiguous. Germline V gene data show CDR1 as SGDLS and CDR2 as YYNGEE. The CDR3 has 15 residues. V gave up 2 bases and J gave up 4 bases, with 13 bases separating them.

The chain links TRBV2 to TRBJ1-5, with D tentatively TRBD1 (5 bases). CDR3 length equals 15 residues. V lost 6 bases and J 3 bases, leaving 15 bases between the germline ends. Germline V gives CDR1 SNHLY, CDR2 FYNNEI. CDR3 region: CASSPIRGLNQPQHF. The CDR3 DNA reads as TGTGCCAGCAGCCCGATACGGGGACTCAATCAGCCCCAGCATTTT.

In the case of this clonotype: This may stem from a read error, because a much larger clone lies one nucleotide away. The rearrangement uses TRBV5-6 and TRBJ1-5; 12 positions agree with TRBD1. The germline V gene encodes CDR1 SGHDT and CDR2 YYEEEE. The CDR3 sequence is 15 residues long. CDR3 protein: CASSFGTGGGQPHHF. The CDR3 bases are TGTGCCAGCAGCTTTGGGACAGGGGGCGGTCAGCCCCATCATTTT.

The chain carries TRBV6-2 or TRBV6-3 and TRBJ2-7; D uncertain. V was pared by 2 bases and J by 3 bases, with 8 bases between. Germline assignment: CDR1 MNHEY and CDR2 SVGEGT. The CDR3 is 13 residues long. CDR3 sequence: CASSYGLDYEQYF. As DNA, the CDR3 is TGTGCCAGCAGTTACGGGCTAGACTACGAGCAGTACTTC.

This clonotype has only a few counts. V and J are TRBV30 and TRBJ2-7; D possibly corresponds to TRBD1 (6 bases). CDR3 length equals 14 residues. V was clipped by 3 bases and J by 3 bases, with 15 bases between them. Germline V lookup: CDR1 GTSNPN, CDR2 SVGIG (reference sequence). This chain's CDR3 is CAWSRSTGFYEQYF. Here the CDR3 DNA reads TGTGCCTGGAGCCGATCGACAGGATTCTACGAGCAGTACTTC.

Turning to this clonotype: This may come from a read error, since a much larger clone is one base off. This sequence joins TRBV7-2 and TRBJ2-2; D is possibly TRBD1 or TRBD2 (5 bases each). CDR1 and CDR2 from the germline V gene are SGHTA and FQGNSA. The CDR3 extends over 17 amino acids. DNA of the CDR3: TGTGCCAGCAGCTTAGTTATCGTTCAAGGTCACACCGGGGCGCTGTTTTTT. As protein: CASSLVIVQGHTGALFF.

This clonotype was counted many times. V is TRBV15 and J is TRBJ1-1, with unresolved D. Germline V lookup: CDR1 LNHNV, CDR2 YYDKDF (reference sequence). The CDR3 loop spans 14 amino acids. V gave up 5 bases and J gave up 0 bases, with 10 bases separating them. As DNA, the CDR3 is TGTGCCACCAGCCCTACAAACATGAACACTGAAGCTTTCTTT. This sequence encodes CATSPTNMNTEAFF.

For this clonotype: A read error may explain this, as a much larger clone is one base away. This chain connects TRBV12-3 or TRBV12-4 to TRBJ2-5; the match to TRBD1 covers 7 bases. V was clipped by 7 bases and J by 3 bases; unmatched bases: 8. The CDR3 runs 14 residues. CDR3 sequence reads: CASKTLDRKETQYF. In nucleotides, the CDR3 is TGTGCCAGCAAAACTCTGGACAGGAAAGAGACCCAGTACTTC.

This clonotype occurred a few times. The chain carries TRBV4-3 and TRBJ1-3, with a possible D match to TRBD1 (6 bases). Germline V gene lookup returns CDR1 LGHNA and CDR2 YSLEER. The V end lost 1 base, the J end lost 2 bases, and 12 bases lay between the germline ends. There are 16 residues in the CDR3. CDR3 nucleotides: TGCGCCAGCAGCCAAGTTCGCCCAGGGGCTGGAAACACCATATATTTT. Translation gives CASSQVRPGAGNTIYF.

The chain links TRBV19 to TRBJ2-1, with a weak D call TRBD1 (5 bases). V lost 3 bases and J lost 7, with 10 bases in between. This CDR3 is built from 13 residues. The germline gives CDR1 LNHDA, CDR2 SQIVND (reference sequence). CDR3 DNA: TGTGCCAGTAGTATTTACCAGGGTAATGAGCAGTTCTTC. Protein: CASSIYQGNEQFF.

This clonotype is a singleton in its sample. The junction shows a germline mismatch at one end, possibly a read error. The chain links TRBV6-2 or TRBV6-3 to TRBJ2-3; 9 bases fit TRBD1. CDR1 is MNHEY, CDR2 SVGEGT, per germline. CDR3 length: 16 amino acids. CDR3 nucleotide sequence: TGTTCCAGCAGTTATCTTCGGGACAGGGTGCCAGATACGCAGTATTTT. Protein: CSSSYLRDRVPDTQYF.

The chain joins TRBV12-3 or TRBV12-4 to TRBJ2-3; D is uncertain. Trimming stripped 5 bases from V and 0 bases from J, with 15 bases between. The CDR3 consists of 16 residues. The CDR3 DNA reads as TGTGCCAGCAGTCACCCCGTGGCGGTTAGCACAGATACGCAGTATTTT. Its protein is CASSHPVAVSTDTQYF.

The chain employs TRBV20-1 and TRBJ2-3, with D uncertain. The ends were cut back, 6 bases at V and 5 bases at J, with 27 bases in the middle. The CDR3 length is 17 residues. Germline V lookup: CDR1 DFQATT, CDR2 SNEGSKA (reference sequence). The CDR3 loop is CSAHSEDDATSVDTQYF. In nucleotides, the CDR3 is TGCAGTGCCCACAGTGAGGACGATGCCACCTCCGTAGATACGCAGTATTTT.

This clonotype appeared many times. The chain links TRBV7-9 to TRBJ2-3, with D perhaps TRBD1 (8 bases). CDR1 and CDR2 (germline): SEHNR, FQNEAQ (reference sequence). V lost 5 bases to trimming and J lost 4 bases, with 19 bases between them. The CDR3 is made up of 16 amino acids. CDR3 in DNA: TGTGCCAGCAGCCCGAATCTACAGGGGGGGCCAGATACGCAGTATTTT. This sequence encodes CASSPNLQGGPDTQYF.

The chain carries TRBV15 and TRBJ2-7, with 10 nucleotides matching TRBD1. Germline CDR1 LNHNV, CDR2 YYDKDF (reference sequence). V gave up 6 bases and J gave up 5 bases; unmatched junction bases: 10. The CDR3 totals 15 residues. The CDR3: CATSSPGTGVHEQYF. The CDR3 DNA reads TGTGCCACCAGTTCCCCCGGGACAGGGGTCCACGAGCAGTACTTC. Combining the CDR3 with reference TRBV15 and TRBJ2-7 gives the whole variable domain DAMVIQNPRYQVTQFGKPVTLSCSQTLNHNVMYWYQQKSSQAPKLLFHYYDKDFNNEADTPDNFQSRRPNTSFCFLDIRSPGLGDTAMYLCATSSPGTGVHEQYFGPGTRLTVT.

This chain links TRBV6-5 with TRBJ2-7; TRBD2 might be the D (5 bases). V gave up 2 bases and J gave up 6 bases, with 11 bases separating them. CDR1 is MNHEY, CDR2 SVGAGI, per germline. CDR3 length equals 13 residues. Here the CDR3 reads CASSYPLGGEQYF. CDR3 nucleotide sequence: TGTGCCAGCAGTTACCCCCTAGGAGGCGAGCAGTACTTC.

The chain couples TRBV29-1 to TRBJ2-1; no clear D gene. The CDR3 extends over 15 amino acids. V dropped 1 base and J dropped 0 bases, with 10 bases sitting between them. CDR1 SQVTM and CDR2 ANQGSEA come from the germline V gene. DNA of the CDR3: TGCAGCGTTGAAGGCGCGTCGGGCTCCTACAATGAGCAGTTCTTC. It specifies CSVEGASGSYNEQFF.

This clonotype has at least ten counts. V usage is TRBV4-3 and J usage is TRBJ2-3, with TRBD1 matching 7 bases. V was pared by 2 bases and J by 5 bases, with 13 bases of the junction left unmatched. Germline V gives CDR1 LGHNA, CDR2 YSLEER. The CDR3 has 17 residues. CDR3 sequence reads: CASSQLPWAGGRDTQYF. Written as DNA, the CDR3 is TGCGCCAGCAGCCAACTTCCCTGGGCAGGGGGTCGAGATACGCAGTATTTT.

This clonotype was counted ten times or more. CDR3 bases: TGTGCTAGTGGTTTGGGCAGTACCCGACAGGGACAGTACCAAGAGACCCAGTACTTC. As protein: CASGLGSTRQGQYQETQYF. The chain uses TRBV12-5 and TRBJ2-5; the match to TRBD1 covers 7 bases. J was trimmed by 0 bases and V by 1 base; bases with no gene match: 14. CDR3 length: 19 residues. Germline V gives CDR1 LGHNT, CDR2 FRNRAP.

The sample holds a few counts of this clonotype. This chain connects TRBV4-1 to TRBJ1-1; D is undetermined. Looked up from germline, CDR1 is MGHRA and CDR2 is YSYEKL. Trimming removed 1 base at V and 3 bases at J, with 12 bases between. CDR3 size: 15 residues. CDR3 amino acids: CASSQGGSVDTEAFF. CDR3 coding DNA: TGCGCCAGCAGCCAAGGGGGTTCGGTGGACACTGAAGCTTTCTTT.

This clonotype was found many times. The V and J genes are TRBV7-6 and TRBJ2-7; 10 bases are shared with TRBD2. The CDR3 loop spans 16 amino acids. V was pared by 1 base and J by 3 bases, with 6 bases of the junction left unmatched. Germline CDR1 reads SGHVS; CDR2 reads FNYEAQ. In nucleotides, the CDR3 is TGTGCCAGCAGCTTAGGAACTAGCGGGGTGTTCTACGAGCAGTACTTC. As protein: CASSLGTSGVFYEQYF.

V and J are TRBV19 and TRBJ1-2; tentatively, D is TRBD1 (5 bases). The CDR3 totals 13 residues. Germline V gene data show CDR1 as LNHDA and CDR2 as SQIVND (reference sequence). Trimming cost V 3 bases and J 7 bases, with 12 bases left between them. DNA of the CDR3: TGTGCCAGTAGTATTGGGGGGAGTACTGGCTACACCTTC. Protein sequence: CASSIGGSTGYTF.

A remark on this clonotype: A much larger clone lies one base from this, so it may be a read error. This rearrangement joins TRBV12-3 or TRBV12-4 to TRBJ1-4; the match to TRBD1 covers 7 bases. The length of the CDR3 is 18 residues. After removal of 1 base from V and 3 bases from J, the junction contained 11 bases not matched to a gene. The CDR3 coding sequence is TGTGCCAGCAGTTTAGTGGACAGGTCGTGGACAGCTAATGAAAAACTGTTTTTT. This translates into CASSLVDRSWTANEKLFF.

At least ten counts were recorded for this clonotype. The V call is TRBV7-2, the J call TRBJ2-5; no firm D call. In germline, CDR1 is SGHTA, CDR2 FQGNSA. Deletions cut 4 bases from V and 3 bases from J, with 15 bases between. This CDR3 region has 15 residues. The CDR3 protein is CASSSYVRPKETQYF. The CDR3, as DNA: TGTGCCAGCAGCTCTTACGTTAGGCCCAAAGAGACCCAGTACTTC.

About this clonotype: An end of the junction differs from the germline gene, which may be a read error. CDR3 loop: CAGSVGDYQPQHF. DNA for the CDR3: TGTGCCGGCAGCGTAGGGGACTATCAGCCCCAGCATTTT. The chain couples TRBV9 to TRBJ1-5; a weak D match, TRBD1 (5 bases). Germline CDR1 reads SGDLS; CDR2 reads YYNGEE. The CDR3 length is 13 residues.

This clonotype has only a few counts. The chain is built from TRBV27 and TRBJ2-1; D is possibly TRBD1 or TRBD2 (5 bases each). CDR1 is MNHEY, CDR2 SMNVEV, per germline (reference sequence). This CDR3 is built from 15 residues. Trimming removed 3 bases from V and 8 bases from J, with 17 bases in between. The CDR3 DNA reads as TGTGCCAGCAGTTTTGTCGGGGCCATCAATGATGAGCAGTTCTTC. Translating it yields CASSFVGAINDEQFF.

This clonotype was detected ten times or more. The V gene is TRBV5-1, the J gene TRBJ2-3, with TRBD2 as a possible D gene (6 bases). With 0 bases removed from V and 1 base from J, the gap between germline ends came to 12 bases. The CDR3 runs to 16 residues. Germline lookup yields CDR1 SGHRS and CDR2 YFSETQ. CDR3 in amino acids: CASSLVGLSGTDTQYF. Here the CDR3 DNA reads TGCGCCAGCAGCTTGGTGGGACTTTCCGGCACAGATACGCAGTATTTT.

The chain has TRBV9 and TRBJ2-3, with a tentative D call TRBD2 (7 bases). The V end lost 3 bases, the J end lost 7 bases, and 24 bases lay between the germline ends. Germline loops: CDR1 SGDLS, CDR2 YYNGEE. There are 17 residues in the CDR3. CDR3 amino acids: CASSASLGGRPPNTQYF. The DNA for the CDR3 is TGTGCCAGCAGCGCCAGCCTGGGGGGGCGCCCCCCAAATACGCAGTATTTT.

This clonotype has ten or more counts. V gene TRBV29-1 combines with J gene TRBJ2-3, with 10 bases identical to TRBD2. Per the germline V gene, CDR1 is SQVTM and CDR2 is ANQGSEA. This CDR3 spans 14 amino acids. Germline trimming cut 4 bases from V and 2 bases from J; bases unmatched to any gene: 3. Here the CDR3 DNA reads TGCAGCGTTGCACTAGCGGGGACCACAGATACGCAGTATTTT. This sequence encodes CSVALAGTTDTQYF.

This clonotype has a count of ten or more. The chain joins TRBV7-2 to TRBJ2-7, with D possibly matching TRBD1 (6 bases). The V and J ends lost 3 bases and 2 bases respectively, with 11 bases between them. Germline CDR1 SGHTA, CDR2 FQGNSA. This CDR3 contains 14 residues. CDR3: CASSFRDKAYEQYF. CDR3 DNA: TGTGCCAGCAGCTTCCGGGACAAAGCCTACGAGCAGTACTTC.

This clonotype was counted between two and nine times. Germline is not matched at one junction end, which may reflect a read error. The chain joins TRBV23-1 to TRBJ2-7, with 12 bases fitting TRBD2. TRBV23-1 is known as an ORF, though its function is uncertain. The CDR3 extends over 16 amino acids. CDR3 bases: TGCGCCAGCAGTCGAATCGGGACTAGCGGGCCCTACGAGCAGTGCTTC. Amino acid sequence: CASSRIGTSGPYEQCF.